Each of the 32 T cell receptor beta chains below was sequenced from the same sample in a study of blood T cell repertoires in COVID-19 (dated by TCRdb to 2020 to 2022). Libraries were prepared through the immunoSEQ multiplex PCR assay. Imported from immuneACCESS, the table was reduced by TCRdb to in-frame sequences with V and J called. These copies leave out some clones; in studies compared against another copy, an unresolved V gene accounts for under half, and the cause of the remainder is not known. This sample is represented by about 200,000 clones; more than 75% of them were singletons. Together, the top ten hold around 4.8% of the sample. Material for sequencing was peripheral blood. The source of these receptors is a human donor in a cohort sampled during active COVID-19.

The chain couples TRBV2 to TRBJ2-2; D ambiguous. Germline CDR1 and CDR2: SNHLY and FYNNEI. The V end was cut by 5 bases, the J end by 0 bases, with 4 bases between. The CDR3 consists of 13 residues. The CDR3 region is CASSTANTGELFF. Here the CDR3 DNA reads TGTGCCAGCAGTACAGCGAACACCGGGGAGCTGTTTTTT.

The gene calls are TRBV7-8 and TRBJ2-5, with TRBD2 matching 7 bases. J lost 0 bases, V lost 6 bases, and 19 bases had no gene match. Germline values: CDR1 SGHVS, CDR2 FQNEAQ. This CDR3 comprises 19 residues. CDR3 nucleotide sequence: TGTGCCAGCAGGAATCGCGGGGGAACCCGAGACCGGTACCAAGAGACCCAGTACTTC. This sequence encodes CASRNRGGTRDRYQETQYF.

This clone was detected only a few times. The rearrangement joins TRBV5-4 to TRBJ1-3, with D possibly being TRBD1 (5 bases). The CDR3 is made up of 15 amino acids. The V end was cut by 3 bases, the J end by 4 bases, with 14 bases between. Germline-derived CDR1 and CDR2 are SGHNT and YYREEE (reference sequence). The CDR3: CASSSAQAAGNTIYF. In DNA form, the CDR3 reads TGTGCCAGCAGCTCGGCACAGGCGGCCGGAAACACCATATATTTT.

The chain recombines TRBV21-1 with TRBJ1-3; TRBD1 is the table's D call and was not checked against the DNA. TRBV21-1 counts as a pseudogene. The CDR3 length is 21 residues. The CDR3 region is CASSNPPKPGQGALSGNTIYF. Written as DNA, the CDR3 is TGTGCCAGCAGCAACCCCCCAAAGCCCGGACAGGGCGCGCTTTCTGGAAACACCATATATTTT.

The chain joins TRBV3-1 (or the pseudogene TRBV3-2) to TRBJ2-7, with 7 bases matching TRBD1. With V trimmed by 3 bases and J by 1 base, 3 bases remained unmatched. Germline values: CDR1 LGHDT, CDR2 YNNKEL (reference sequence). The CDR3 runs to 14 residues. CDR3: CASSQTGISYEQYF. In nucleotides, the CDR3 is TGTGCCAGCAGCCAGACAGGGATTTCCTACGAGCAGTACTTC.

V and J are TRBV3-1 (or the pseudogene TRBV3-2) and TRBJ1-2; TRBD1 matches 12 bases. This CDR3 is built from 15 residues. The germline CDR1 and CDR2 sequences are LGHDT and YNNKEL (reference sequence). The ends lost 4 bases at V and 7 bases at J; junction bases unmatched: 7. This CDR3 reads CASSRGTGGSGGYTF. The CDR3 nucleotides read TGTGCCAGCAGCCGCGGGACAGGGGGCAGCGGTGGCTACACCTTC.

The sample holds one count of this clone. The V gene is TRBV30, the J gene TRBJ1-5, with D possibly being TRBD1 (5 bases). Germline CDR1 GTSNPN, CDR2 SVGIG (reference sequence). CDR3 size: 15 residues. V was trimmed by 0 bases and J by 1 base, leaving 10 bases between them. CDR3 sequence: CAWSVAGLSNQPQHF. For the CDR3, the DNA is TGTGCCTGGAGTGTAGCAGGGCTAAGCAATCAGCCCCAGCATTTT.

CDR3 sequence (DNA): TGTGCCAGCAGCACCGGGGGCGGGAGGATCACTAGCACAGATACGCAGTATTTT. It specifies CASSTGGGRITSTDTQYF. The genes are TRBV5-4 and TRBJ2-3, with 8 bases lining up with TRBD2. Germline CDR1 is SGHNT and CDR2 is YYREEE (reference sequence). CDR3 length: 18 amino acids. Trimming removed 4 bases from V and 0 bases from J; junction bases left unmatched: 13.

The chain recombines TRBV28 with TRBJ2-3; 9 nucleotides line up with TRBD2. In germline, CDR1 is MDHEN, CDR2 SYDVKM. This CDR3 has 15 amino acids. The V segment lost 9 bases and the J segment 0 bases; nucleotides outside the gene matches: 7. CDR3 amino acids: CASPSSGASTDTQYF. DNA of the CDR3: TGTGCCAGTCCTTCTAGCGGGGCTAGCACAGATACGCAGTATTTT.

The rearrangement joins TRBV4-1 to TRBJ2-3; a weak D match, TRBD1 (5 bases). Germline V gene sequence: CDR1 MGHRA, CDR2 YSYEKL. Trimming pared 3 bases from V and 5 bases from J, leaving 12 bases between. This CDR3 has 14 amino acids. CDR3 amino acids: CASSQGPAEDTQYF. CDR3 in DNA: TGCGCCAGCAGCCAGGGGCCCGCCGAAGATACGCAGTATTTT.

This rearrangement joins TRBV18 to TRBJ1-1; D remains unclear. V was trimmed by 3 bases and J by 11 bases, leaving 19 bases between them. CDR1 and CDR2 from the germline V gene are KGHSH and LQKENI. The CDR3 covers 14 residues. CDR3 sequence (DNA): TGTGCCAGCTCACCCGAAATCGACCCCGGGTCGGCTTTCTTT. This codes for CASSPEIDPGSAFF.

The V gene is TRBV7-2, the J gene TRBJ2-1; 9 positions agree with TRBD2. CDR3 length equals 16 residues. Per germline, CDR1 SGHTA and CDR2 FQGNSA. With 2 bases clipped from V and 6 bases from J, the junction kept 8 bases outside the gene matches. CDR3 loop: CASSLLAGGITNEQFF. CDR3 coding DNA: TGTGCCAGCAGCTTACTTGCGGGGGGGATCACCAATGAGCAGTTCTTC.

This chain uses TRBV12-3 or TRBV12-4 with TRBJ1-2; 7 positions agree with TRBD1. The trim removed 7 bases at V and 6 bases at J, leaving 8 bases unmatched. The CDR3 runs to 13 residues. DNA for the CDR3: TGTGCCAGCATAAACACAGGGGCGCATGGCTACACCTTC. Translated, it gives CASINTGAHGYTF.

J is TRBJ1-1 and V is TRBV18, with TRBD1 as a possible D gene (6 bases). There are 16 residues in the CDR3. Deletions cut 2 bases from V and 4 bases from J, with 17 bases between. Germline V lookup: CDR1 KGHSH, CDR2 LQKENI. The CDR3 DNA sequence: TGTGCCAGCTCACCAATGCACCAAACACAGGGCACTGAAGCTTTCTTT. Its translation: CASSPMHQTQGTEAFF.

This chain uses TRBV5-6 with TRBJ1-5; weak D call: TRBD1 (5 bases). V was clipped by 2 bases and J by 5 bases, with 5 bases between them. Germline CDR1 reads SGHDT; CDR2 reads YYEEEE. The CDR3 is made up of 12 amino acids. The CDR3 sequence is CASSLGDQPQHF. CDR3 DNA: TGTGCCAGCAGCTTAGGGGATCAGCCCCAGCATTTT.

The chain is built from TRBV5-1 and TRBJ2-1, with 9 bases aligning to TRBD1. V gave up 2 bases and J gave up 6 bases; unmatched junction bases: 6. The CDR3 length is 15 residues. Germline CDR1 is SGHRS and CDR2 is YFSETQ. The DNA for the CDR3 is TGCGCCAGCAGCTTACGGGACAGGGCCCCCAATGAGCAGTTCTTC. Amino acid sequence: CASSLRDRAPNEQFF. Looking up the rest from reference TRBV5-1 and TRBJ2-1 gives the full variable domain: KAGVTQTPRYLIKTRGQQVTLSCSPISGHRSVSWYQQTPGQGLQFLFEYFSETQRNKGNFPGRFSGRQFSNSRSEMNVSTLELGDSALYLCASSLRDRAPNEQFFGPGTRLTVL.

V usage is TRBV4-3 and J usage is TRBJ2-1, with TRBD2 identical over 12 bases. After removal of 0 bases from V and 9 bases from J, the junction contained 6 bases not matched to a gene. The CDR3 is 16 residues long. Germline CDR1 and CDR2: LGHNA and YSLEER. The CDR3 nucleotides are TGCGCCAGCAGCCAAGATCTAGGACTAGCGGGAATTGAGCAGTTCTTC. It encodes CASSQDLGLAGIEQFF.

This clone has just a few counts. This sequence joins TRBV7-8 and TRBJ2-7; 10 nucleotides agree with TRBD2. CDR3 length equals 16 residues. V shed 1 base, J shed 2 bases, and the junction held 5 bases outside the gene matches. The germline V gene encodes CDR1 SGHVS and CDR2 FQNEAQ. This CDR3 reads CASSLGSSGGAYEQYF. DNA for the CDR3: TGTGCCAGCAGCTTAGGGTCTAGCGGGGGTGCCTACGAGCAGTACTTC.

CDR3 nucleotides: TGCGCCAGCAGCCCTATGGTAGCGGGGGGGCGCGAGCAGTTCTTC. Encoded protein: CASSPMVAGGREQFF. The chain couples TRBV4-3 to TRBJ2-1, with 11 positions matching TRBD2. With 4 bases clipped from V and 10 bases from J, the junction kept 9 bases outside the gene matches. Germline lookup yields CDR1 LGHNA and CDR2 YSLEER. This CDR3 is built from 15 residues.

The CDR3 is CASSQVSGEQYF. Written as DNA, the CDR3 is TGTGCCAGCAGCCAAGTTAGCGGCGAGCAGTACTTC. The chain couples TRBV3-1 (or the pseudogene TRBV3-2) to TRBJ2-7, with D maybe TRBD2 (6 bases). This CDR3 has 12 amino acids. Trimming cost V 1 base and J 6 bases, with 7 bases left between them. Germline values: CDR1 LGHDT, CDR2 YNNKEL (reference sequence).

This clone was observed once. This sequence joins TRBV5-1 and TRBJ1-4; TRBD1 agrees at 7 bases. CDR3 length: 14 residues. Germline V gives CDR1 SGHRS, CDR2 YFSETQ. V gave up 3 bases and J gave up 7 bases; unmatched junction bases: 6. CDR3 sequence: CASSSSTGFEKLFF. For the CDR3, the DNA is TGCGCCAGCAGCTCCTCGACAGGGTTTGAAAAACTGTTTTTT.

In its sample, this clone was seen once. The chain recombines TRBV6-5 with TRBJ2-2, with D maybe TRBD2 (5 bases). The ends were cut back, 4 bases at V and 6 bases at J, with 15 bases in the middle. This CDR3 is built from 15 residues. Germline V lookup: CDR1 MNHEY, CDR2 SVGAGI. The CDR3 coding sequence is TGTGCCAGCAGTTCCCTCGCGGGCCCGCCCGGGGAGCTGTTTTTT. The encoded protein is CASSSLAGPPGELFF.

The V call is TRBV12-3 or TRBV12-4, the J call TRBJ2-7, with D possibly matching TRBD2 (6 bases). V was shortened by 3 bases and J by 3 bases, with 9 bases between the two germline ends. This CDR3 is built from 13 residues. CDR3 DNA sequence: TGTGCCAGCAGTTTCGCGGAGGGCTACGAGCAGTACTTC. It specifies CASSFAEGYEQYF.

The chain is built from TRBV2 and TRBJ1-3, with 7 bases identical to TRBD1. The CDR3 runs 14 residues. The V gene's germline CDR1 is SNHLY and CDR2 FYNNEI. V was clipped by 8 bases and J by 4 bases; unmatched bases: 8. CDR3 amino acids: CASRTGRGGNTIYF. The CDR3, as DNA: TGTGCCAGCCGGACAGGCCGGGGAGGAAACACCATATATTTT.

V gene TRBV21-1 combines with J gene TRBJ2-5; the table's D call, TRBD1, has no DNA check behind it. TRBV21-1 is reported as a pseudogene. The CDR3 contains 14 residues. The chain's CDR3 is CASSRRDRGKTQYF. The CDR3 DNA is TGTGCCAGCAGTAGAAGGGACAGGGGGAAGACCCAGTACTTC.

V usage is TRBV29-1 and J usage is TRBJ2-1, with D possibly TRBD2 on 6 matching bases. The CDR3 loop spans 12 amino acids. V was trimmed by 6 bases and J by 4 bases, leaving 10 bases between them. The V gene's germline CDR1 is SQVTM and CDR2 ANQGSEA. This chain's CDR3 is CSVVRGYNEQFF. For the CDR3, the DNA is TGCAGCGTCGTTCGGGGGTACAATGAGCAGTTCTTC.

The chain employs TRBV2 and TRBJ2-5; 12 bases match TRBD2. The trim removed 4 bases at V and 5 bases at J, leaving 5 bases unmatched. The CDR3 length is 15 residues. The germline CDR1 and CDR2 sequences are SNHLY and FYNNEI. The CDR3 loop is CASSAASGGGETQYF. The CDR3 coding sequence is TGTGCCAGCAGTGCGGCTAGCGGGGGGGGTGAGACCCAGTACTTC.

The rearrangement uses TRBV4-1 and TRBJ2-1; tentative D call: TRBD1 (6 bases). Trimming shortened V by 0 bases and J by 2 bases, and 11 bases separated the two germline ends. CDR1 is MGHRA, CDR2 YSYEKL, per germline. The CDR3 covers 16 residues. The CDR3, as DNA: TGCGCCAGCAGCCAAGATCTAACAGGGACCTACAATGAGCAGTTCTTC. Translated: CASSQDLTGTYNEQFF.

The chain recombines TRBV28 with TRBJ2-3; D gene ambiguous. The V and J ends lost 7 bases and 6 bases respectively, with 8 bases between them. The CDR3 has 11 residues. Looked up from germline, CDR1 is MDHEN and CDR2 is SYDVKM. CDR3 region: CASTYSDTQYF. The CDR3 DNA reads TGTGCCAGCACTTATTCGGATACGCAGTATTTT.

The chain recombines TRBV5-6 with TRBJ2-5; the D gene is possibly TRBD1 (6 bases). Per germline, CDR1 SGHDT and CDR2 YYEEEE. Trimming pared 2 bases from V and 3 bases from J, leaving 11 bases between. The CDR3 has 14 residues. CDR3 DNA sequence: TGTGCCAGCAGCTTAAGGGGGTCGAAAGAGACCCAGTACTTC. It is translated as CASSLRGSKETQYF. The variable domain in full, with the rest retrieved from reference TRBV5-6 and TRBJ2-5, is DAGVTQSPTHLIKTRGQQVTLRCSPKSGHDTVSWYQQALGQGPQFIFQYYEEEERQRGNFPDRFSGHQFPNYSSELNVNALLLGDSALYLCASSLRGSKETQYFGPGTRLLVL.

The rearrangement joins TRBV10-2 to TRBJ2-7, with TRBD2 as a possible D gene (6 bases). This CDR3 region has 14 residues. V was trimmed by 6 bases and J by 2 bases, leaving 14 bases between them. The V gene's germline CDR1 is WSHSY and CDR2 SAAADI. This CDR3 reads CASRINSGPYEQYF. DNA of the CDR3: TGCGCCAGCAGGATAAATAGCGGACCCTACGAGCAGTACTTC.

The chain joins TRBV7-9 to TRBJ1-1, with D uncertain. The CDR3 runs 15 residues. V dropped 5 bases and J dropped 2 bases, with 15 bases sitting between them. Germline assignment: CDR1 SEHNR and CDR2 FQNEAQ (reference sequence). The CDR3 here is CASSPREPLNTEAFF. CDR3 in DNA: TGTGCCAGCAGCCCGAGAGAGCCGTTAAACACTGAAGCTTTCTTT.